This passage covers 18 T cell receptor beta chains from one sample sequenced in a study of shared clonotypes between healthy human individuals (dated by TCRdb to about 2020). Libraries were constructed by the immunoSEQ multiplex PCR assay. TCRdb provides this immuneACCESS table in a form limited to in-frame rearrangements. Some clones are lacking; in checked studies, under half of them reflect an unresolved V gene, and why the rest are absent is not known. For this sample there are 2.3 million or so clones; roughly 93% appear just once. The ten most abundant clones make up approximately 0.4% of the sample. The sample consisted of naive CD4+ T cells from PBMCs. The cell subset or site label on this specimen signifies: CD45RA+ positively selected. All receptors come from a man between 18 and 35 years old in good health. Some clones in this sample may be carry-over from other donors' samples.

Comment on this clone: The sample carries other DNA sequences with the same CDR3. The CDR3 DNA sequence: TGTGCCAGCAGTTACTCGGGGAACTCCTACGAGCAGTACTTC. It translates to CASSYSGNSYEQYF. The chain has TRBV6-5 and TRBJ2-7; D ambiguous. Trimming took off 0 bases at V and 0 bases at J, with 6 bases between the two ends. CDR1 is MNHEY and CDR2 is SVGAGI in the germline V gene. The CDR3 contains 14 residues.

This rearrangement joins TRBV28 to TRBJ2-3; no firm D call. Germline CDR1 MDHEN, CDR2 SYDVKM. CDR3 length equals 14 residues. The V end lost 4 bases, the J end lost 0 bases, and 8 bases lay between the germline ends. DNA for the CDR3: TGTGCCAGCAGTTGGGGATCTAGCACAGATACGCAGTATTTT. Protein sequence: CASSWGSSTDTQYF.

The chain combines TRBV5-4 with TRBJ2-7; 8 bases map to TRBD1. The CDR3 loop spans 16 amino acids. The V and J ends lost 0 bases and 4 bases, in that order; junction bases with no gene match: 9. From germline, CDR1 is SGHNT and CDR2 YYREEE (reference sequence). The CDR3, as DNA: TGTGCCAGCAGCTTGGGTCAGCAGGGGGCCTCTTACGAGCAGTACTTC. Encoded protein: CASSLGQQGASYEQYF.

This chain links TRBV6-6 with TRBJ1-1, with 8 bases aligning to TRBD1. V gave up 6 bases and J gave up 7 bases; unmatched junction bases: 4. The length of the CDR3 is 12 residues. From germline, CDR1 is MNHNY and CDR2 SVGAGI (reference sequence). The CDR3 nucleotides are TGTGCCAGCAGCACAGGGGGAATTGAAGCTTTCTTT. It is translated as CASSTGGIEAFF.

The CDR3 nucleotides read TGCGCCAGCAGCCAAGCCCCAGGCCGGGACAGATCCTACGAGCAGTACTTC. Translated: CASSQAPGRDRSYEQYF. V is TRBV4-3 and J is TRBJ2-7; 7 bases align to TRBD1. Germline V gene lookup returns CDR1 LGHNA and CDR2 YSLEER. Trimming took 1 base from V and 1 from J; bases not matched to a gene: 10. The CDR3 is 17 amino acids.

In regard to this clone: The sample holds other DNA sequences that translate to the same CDR3. V usage is TRBV15 and J usage is TRBJ1-3; tentative D call: TRBD1 (5 bases). The V and J ends lost 8 bases and 0 bases respectively, with 5 bases between them. The germline gives CDR1 LNHNV, CDR2 YYDKDF (reference sequence). The CDR3 is 12 amino acids. The CDR3 spells CATGGSGNTIYF. CDR3 DNA: TGTGCCACCGGGGGCTCTGGAAACACCATATATTTT.

The V gene is TRBV2, the J gene TRBJ2-7; possible D gene TRBD1, 6 bases. The V end lost 5 bases, the J end lost 9 bases, and 23 bases lay between the germline ends. Germline loops: CDR1 SNHLY, CDR2 FYNNEI. The CDR3 is 15 amino acids. The CDR3 region is CASSSLRQGRPGQYF. CDR3 bases: TGTGCCAGCAGTTCGCTGAGGCAGGGGAGACCTGGGCAGTACTTC.

The V and J genes are TRBV27 and TRBJ2-7; D is possibly TRBD2 (6 bases). Germline V lookup: CDR1 MNHEY, CDR2 SMNVEV (reference sequence). V lost 4 bases and J 12 bases, leaving 16 bases between the germline ends. The CDR3 has 12 residues. The CDR3, as DNA: TGTGCCAGCAGTTCGCGGGACGGAGCGCTGTACTTC. Its translation: CASSSRDGALYF.

The chain carries TRBV11-1 and TRBJ2-5, with D perhaps TRBD2 (6 bases). V lost 6 bases to trimming and J lost 2 bases, with 10 bases between them. This CDR3 has 13 residues. Germline values: CDR1 SGHAT, CDR2 FQDESV (reference sequence). The CDR3 sequence is CASRLAHQETQYF. The CDR3 DNA is TGTGCCAGCAGACTAGCCCATCAAGAGACCCAGTACTTC. Based on the CDR3 plus reference TRBV11-1 and TRBJ2-5, the full variable domain is EAEVAQSPRYKITEKSQAVAFWCDPISGHATLYWYRQILGQGPELLVQFQDESVVDDSQLPKDRFSAERLKGVDSTLKIQPAELGDSAMYLCASRLAHQETQYFGPGTRLLVL.

The CDR3 DNA reads TGTGCCAGCAGTCTATACGGGGCCGGGTACACCTTC. Translating it yields CASSLYGAGYTF. The chain combines TRBV28 with TRBJ1-2; D is perhaps TRBD1 (5 bases). Trimming left V 5 bases short and J 11 bases short, with 15 bases between. This CDR3 spans 12 amino acids. CDR1 is MDHEN, CDR2 SYDVKM, per germline.

Comments on this clone: Other nucleotide sequences from this sample produce the same CDR3. The chain links TRBV18 to TRBJ1-1; D uncertain. V lost 3 bases and J lost 8, with 10 bases in between. Looked up from germline, CDR1 is KGHSH and CDR2 is LQKENI. The CDR3 runs to 12 residues. The CDR3 spells CASSPGSTEAFF. Written as DNA, the CDR3 is TGTGCCAGCTCACCGGGCAGCACAGAAGCTTTCTTT.

The gene calls are TRBV13 and TRBJ1-2; D uncertain. This CDR3 is 15 amino acids long. V gave up 5 bases and J gave up 5 bases, with 18 bases separating them. Germline V gene sequence: CDR1 PRHDT, CDR2 FYEKMQ (reference sequence). The DNA of the CDR3 is TGTGCCAGCAGCCCTCGGTTGGCAGTTAAATATGGCTACACCTTC. The encoded protein is CASSPRLAVKYGYTF.

This chain joins TRBV28 and TRBJ2-7, with a tentative D call TRBD1 (7 bases). CDR1 and CDR2 from the germline V gene are MDHEN and SYDVKM. V shed 6 bases and J shed 4 bases, with 22 bases lying between them. The CDR3 runs to 16 residues. CDR3 in amino acids: CASSRGGGGASYEQYF. The CDR3, as DNA: TGTGCCAGCAGCCGTGGAGGAGGGGGCGCGTCGTACGAGCAGTACTTC.

J is TRBJ2-7 and V is TRBV30; TRBD2 agrees at 9 bases. This CDR3 contains 14 residues. V shed 3 bases, J shed 5 bases, and the junction held 8 bases outside the gene matches. The germline V gene has CDR1 GTSNPN and CDR2 SVGIG (reference sequence). This chain's CDR3 is CAWRGSGRWNEQYF. The CDR3 nucleotides are TGTGCCTGGAGGGGGAGCGGGAGGTGGAACGAGCAGTACTTC.

The V call is TRBV7-2, the J call TRBJ2-5; possibly TRBD2 for D (5 bases). Trimming stripped 1 base from V and 1 base from J, with 13 bases between. The V gene's germline CDR1 is SGHTA and CDR2 FQGNSA. CDR3 length equals 16 residues. CDR3 residues: CASSLVGVLAQETQYF. Here the CDR3 DNA reads TGTGCCAGCAGCTTAGTCGGTGTCCTAGCCCAAGAGACCCAGTACTTC.

This chain connects TRBV7-9 to TRBJ2-3, with D unclear. The CDR3 sequence is 12 residues long. Germline V CDR1 and CDR2: SEHNR, FQNEAQ (reference sequence). V was trimmed by 5 bases and J by 2 bases, leaving 5 bases between them. The CDR3 nucleotides are TGTGCCAGCAGCGAGAACACAGATACGCAGTATTTT. Amino acid sequence: CASSENTDTQYF.

The V and J genes are TRBV30 and TRBJ1-5; D gene unclear. Germline CDR1 is GTSNPN and CDR2 is SVGIG (reference sequence). The ends were cut back, 3 bases at V and 2 bases at J, with 17 bases in the middle. CDR3 size: 16 residues. As DNA, the CDR3 is TGTGCCTGGAGCCGGAACACGCCAAGGGGCAATCAGCCCCAGCATTTT. Its protein is CAWSRNTPRGNQPQHF.

The chain carries TRBV7-9 and TRBJ1-1; TRBD1 is a possible D gene (5 bases). Between the trimmed V and J ends, which lost 7 bases and 7 bases, there was a span of 10 bases. This CDR3 comprises 11 residues. The germline V gene has CDR1 SEHNR and CDR2 FQNEAQ (reference sequence). The CDR3 region has the DNA TGTGCCAGCAATTTTGGGGGTGAAGCTTTCTTT. This gives the protein CASNFGGEAFF.